This T cell receptor (beta chain) appears in the sequencing data of a study of T-cell reconstitution after alpha-beta-depleted transplantation in children. A remark on this clonotype: Its antigen remains unidentified.

Researchers prepared the TCRbeta library using unique molecular identifiers, the study reports. TCRdb re-analysed the PCR reads in MiXCR, keeping a single row per CDR3 protein. The sample lists 300,000 to 350,000 distinct CDR3 sequences, roughly 15% occurring once. Study-wide results and caveats: Newly generated T cells supplied most T-cell counts and diversity one year post-transplant. Several hundred rapidly expanded clones from non-depleted graft cells reportedly supplied alpha-beta T cells about two months post-transplant. High day-60 TCRbeta diversity in some patients came from surviving recipient T cells and thymic progenitors.

The clonotype was recovered from a male patient between 2 and 10 years old who had a stem cell transplant for acute lymphoblastic leukemia, so the T cells may come from the graft donor. The material sequenced was PBMCs, mostly from graft donor cells, taken 360 days after TCRalphabeta/CD19-depleted stem cell transplant.

Written as DNA, the CDR3 is TGTGCCAGCGCTTTTAACAACGAGCAGTACTTC. It specifies CASAFNNEQYF. The chain uses TRBV3-1 and TRBJ2-7; unclear D gene. The V gene's germline CDR1 is LGHDT and CDR2 YNNKEL (reference sequence). This CDR3 is built from 11 residues. V lost 8 bases and J 5 bases, leaving 10 bases between the germline ends.